A selection of T cell receptor beta chains follows, all from one sample in a study of cytomegalovirus exposure and HLA in healthy donors. Repertoires were generated with immunoSEQ multiplex PCR, while TCRdb's copy carries only in-frame clones and drops some. The data hold about 120,000 clones, with 80% observed a single time. What was sequenced was PBMCs. These TCRs come from a man aged 45-60 years in good health and CMV-seronegative. Both conserved end residues are part of each CDR3. A D gene is named only where the DNA matches it firmly. The size field is filled for only some rows; it gives once, few, many or a size class.

.	TRBV10-1	TRBJ1-2	.	TGCGCCAGCAGGAGGGAGTCAGACTATGGCTACACCTTC	CASRRESDYGYTF
.	TRBV7-9	TRBJ2-7	.	TGTGCCAGCAGCTTAGGAGGTGGGGCCCACTACGAGCAGTACTTC	CASSLGGGAHYEQYF
TRBD1	TRBV5-1	TRBJ1-1	.	TGCGCCAGCAGTGGACAGGGGGCGGGTACTGAAGCTTTCTTT	CASSGQGAGTEAFF
TRBD2	TRBV6-4	TRBJ2-3	.	TGTGCCAGCAGTGCTCTAGCGGGGGGAATCTCAGATACGCAGTATTTT	CASSALAGGISDTQYF
TRBD1	TRBV28	TRBJ1-3	once	TGTGCCAGCAGTTTCGGCAGGGGGATAGGAAACACCATATATTTT	CASSFGRGIGNTIYF
.	TRBV7-3	TRBJ1-1	.	TGTGCCAGCAGCTCCCGAGTGGACACTGAAGCTTTCTTT	CASSSRVDTEAFF
TRBD2	TRBV28	TRBJ2-3	.	TGTGCCAGCGGGGAGGGCGGGACTACAGATACGCAGTATTTT	CASGEGGTTDTQYF
.	TRBV10-3	TRBJ2-3	.	TGTGCCATTTCCTTTTCGGCAGATACGCAGTATTTT	CAISFSADTQYF
.	TRBV9	TRBJ2-7	.	TGTGCCAGCAGCGCCGAGTCCTACGAGCAGTACTTC	CASSAESYEQYF
TRBD1	TRBV28	TRBJ2-7	.	TGTGCCAGCAACCTGCCAGGGGGCGAGCAGTACTTC	CASNLPGGEQYF
.	TRBV19	TRBJ1-1	once	TGTGCCAGTAGTATGACGGGGGGGCGTGGTCAGACTGAAGCTTTCTTT	CASSMTGGRGQTEAFF
TRBD2	TRBV9	TRBJ2-7	few	TGTGCCAGCAGCGTAGGGCCTAGCGGGGGCTCCTACGAGCAGTACTTC	CASSVGPSGGSYEQYF
.	TRBV28	TRBJ1-4	.	TGTGCCAGCAGTTTAGCGGGCAGGATTAATGAAAAACTGTTTTTT	CASSLAGRINEKLFF
TRBD2	TRBV4-2	TRBJ2-3	few	TGTGCCAGCAGCCAAGCAACCGGGACTAGCGGCACAGATACGCAGTATTTT	CASSQATGTSGTDTQYF